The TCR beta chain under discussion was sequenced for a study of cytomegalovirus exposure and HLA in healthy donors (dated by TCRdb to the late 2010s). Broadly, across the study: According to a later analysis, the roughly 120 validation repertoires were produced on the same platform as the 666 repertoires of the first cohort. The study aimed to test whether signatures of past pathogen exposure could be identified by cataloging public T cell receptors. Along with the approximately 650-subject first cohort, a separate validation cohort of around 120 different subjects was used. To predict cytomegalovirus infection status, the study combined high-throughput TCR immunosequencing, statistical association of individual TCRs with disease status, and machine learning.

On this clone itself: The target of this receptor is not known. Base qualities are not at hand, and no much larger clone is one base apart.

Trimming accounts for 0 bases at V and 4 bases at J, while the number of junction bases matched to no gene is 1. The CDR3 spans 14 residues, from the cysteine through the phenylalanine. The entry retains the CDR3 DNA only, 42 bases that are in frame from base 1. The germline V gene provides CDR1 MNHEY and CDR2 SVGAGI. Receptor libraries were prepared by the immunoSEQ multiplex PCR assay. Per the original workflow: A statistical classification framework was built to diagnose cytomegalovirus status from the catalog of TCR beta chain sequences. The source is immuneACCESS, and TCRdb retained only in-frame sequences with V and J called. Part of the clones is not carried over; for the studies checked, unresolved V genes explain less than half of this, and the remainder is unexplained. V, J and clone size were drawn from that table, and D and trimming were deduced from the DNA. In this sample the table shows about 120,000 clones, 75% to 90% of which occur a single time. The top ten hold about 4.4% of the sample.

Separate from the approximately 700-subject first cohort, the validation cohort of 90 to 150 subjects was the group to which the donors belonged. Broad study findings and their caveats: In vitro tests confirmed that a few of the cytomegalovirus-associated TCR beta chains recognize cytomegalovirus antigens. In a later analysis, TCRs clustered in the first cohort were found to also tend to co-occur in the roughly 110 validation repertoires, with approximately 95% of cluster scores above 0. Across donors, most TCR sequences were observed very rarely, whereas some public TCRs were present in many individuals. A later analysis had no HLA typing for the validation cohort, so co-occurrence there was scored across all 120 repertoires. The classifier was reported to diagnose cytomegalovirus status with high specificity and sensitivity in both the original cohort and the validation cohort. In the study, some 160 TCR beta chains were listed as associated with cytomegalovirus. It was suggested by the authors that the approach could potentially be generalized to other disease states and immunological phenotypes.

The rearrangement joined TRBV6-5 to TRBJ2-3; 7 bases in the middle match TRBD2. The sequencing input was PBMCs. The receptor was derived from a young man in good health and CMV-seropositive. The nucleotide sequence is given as TGTGCCAGCAGTTACTCGGGAGGGTCAGATACGCAGTATTTT. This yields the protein CASSYSGGSDTQYF.